This T cell receptor beta chain was recorded in a study of T cell responses to AZD1222 COVID-19 vaccine. Germline V CDR1 and CDR2: LGHNT, FRNRAP. The CDR3 sequence is 16 residues long. Trimming left V 5 bases short and J 6 bases short, with 19 bases between. Assay used: immunoSEQ multiplex PCR; TCRdb lists only in-frame clones, some missing. The sample holds 150,000 to 200,000 clones, approximately 91% seen once. V and J are TRBV12-5 and TRBJ2-2; TRBD1 might be the D (5 bases). This specimen was peripheral blood, taken 28 days after the second AZD1222 dose. This receptor was identified in an adult who received the AZD1222 COVID-19 vaccine. The CDR3 is CASGVLRGAAAGELFF. CDR3 DNA: TGTGCTAGTGGTGTACTAAGGGGCGCCGCGGCCGGGGAGCTGTTTTTT.